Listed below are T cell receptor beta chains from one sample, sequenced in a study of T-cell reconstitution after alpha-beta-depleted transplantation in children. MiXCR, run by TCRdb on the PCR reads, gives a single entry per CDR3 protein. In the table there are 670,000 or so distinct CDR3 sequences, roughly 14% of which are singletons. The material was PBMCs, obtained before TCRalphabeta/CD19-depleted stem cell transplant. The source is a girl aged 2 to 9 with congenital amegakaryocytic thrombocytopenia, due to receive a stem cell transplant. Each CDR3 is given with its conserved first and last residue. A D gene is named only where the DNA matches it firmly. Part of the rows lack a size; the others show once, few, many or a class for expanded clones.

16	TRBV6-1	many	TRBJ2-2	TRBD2	TGTGCCAGCAGCGGCATCCGGCGGGAGGACACCGGGGAGCTGTTTTTT	CASSGIRREDTGELFF
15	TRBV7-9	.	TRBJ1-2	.	TGTGCCAGCAGCGAACGGGACACGGCTAACTATGGCTACACCTTC	CASSERDTANYGYTF
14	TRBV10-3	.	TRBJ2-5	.	TGTGCCATCAGCCCAACAGGGAGCGGGGAGACCCAGTACTTC	CAISPTGSGETQYF
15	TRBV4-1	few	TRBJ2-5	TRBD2	TGCGCCAGCAGCCGGGGACTAGGCCAAGAAAGGACCCAGTACTTC	CASSRGLGQERTQYF
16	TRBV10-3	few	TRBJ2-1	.	TGTGCCATCAGTGACCCGGGACACAATTCAGGGAATGAGCAGTTCTTC	CAISDPGHNSGNEQFF
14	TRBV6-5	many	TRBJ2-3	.	TGTGCCAGCAGTTACACAAGGTCTAGAAAGACGCAGTATTTT	CASSYTRSRKTQYF
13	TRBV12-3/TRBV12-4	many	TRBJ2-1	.	TGTGCCAGCAAGGATAGCTCCTACAATGAGCAGTTCTTC	CASKDSSYNEQFF
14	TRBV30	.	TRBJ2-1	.	TGTGCCTGGACCGAAGACCTTAACTCAAATGAGCAGTTCTTC	CAWTEDLNSNEQFF
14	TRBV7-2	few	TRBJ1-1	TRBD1	TGTGCCAGCAGCTTTGACAGGGGGCGGACTGAAGCTTTCTTT	CASSFDRGRTEAFF
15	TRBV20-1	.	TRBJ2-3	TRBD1	TGCAGTGCTCTTCCGGGACAGGGTGTCGCAGATACGCAGTATTTT	CSALPGQGVADTQYF
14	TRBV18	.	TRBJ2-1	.	TGTGCCAGCTCACCACCGGCTGGGCACAATGAGCAGTTCTTC	CASSPPAGHNEQFF
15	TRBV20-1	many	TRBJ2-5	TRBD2	TGCAGTGCTAGAGATCTAGCGGGAGGCGATGTGACCCAGTACTTC	CSARDLAGGDVTQYF
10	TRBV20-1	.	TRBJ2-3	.	TGCAGTGCCCTCTGGGATACGCAGTATTTT	CSALWDTQYF
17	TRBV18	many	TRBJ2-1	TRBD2	TGTGCCAGCTCAAAACTAGCGGGATCTAGCTCCTACAATGAGCAGTTCTTC	CASSKLAGSSSYNEQFF
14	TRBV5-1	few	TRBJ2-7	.	TGCGCCAGCAGCTCGGCAGGGAGCCGCTACGAGCAGTACTTC	CASSSAGSRYEQYF
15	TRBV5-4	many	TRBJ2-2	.	TGTGCCAGCAGCCCCCGTGGGGGCAACACCGGGGAGCTGTTTTTT	CASSPRGGNTGELFF
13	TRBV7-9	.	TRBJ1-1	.	TGTGCCAGCAGCTTCCCGGTGAACACTGAAGCTTTCTTT	CASSFPVNTEAFF
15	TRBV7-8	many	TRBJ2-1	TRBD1	TGTGCCAGCAGCGCTCGACAGGGAGTCCACAATGAGCAGTTCTTC	CASSARQGVHNEQFF
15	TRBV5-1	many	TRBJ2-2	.	TGCGCCAGCAGCTTTTATCTAGCGAACACCGGGGAGCTGTTTTTT	CASSFYLANTGELFF
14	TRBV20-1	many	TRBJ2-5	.	TGCAGTGCTAGCCGGGACCCAAGAGTGGAGACCCAGTACTTC	CSASRDPRVETQYF
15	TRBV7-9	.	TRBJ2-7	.	TGTGCCAGCAGCCCCCACGGTACTAGTCACTCGGAGCAGTACTTC	CASSPHGTSHSEQYF
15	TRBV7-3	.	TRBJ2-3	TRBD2	TGTGCCAGCAGCTTGATGGGACTAGCCGCAGATACGCAGTATTTT	CASSLMGLAADTQYF
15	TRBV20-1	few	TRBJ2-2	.	TGCAGTGCTACACAGCGGGCACAGAACACCGGGGAGCTGTTTTTT	CSATQRAQNTGELFF
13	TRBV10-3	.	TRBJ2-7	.	TGTGCCATCACCGTCGACGGACTCTACGAGCAGTACTTC	CAITVDGLYEQYF
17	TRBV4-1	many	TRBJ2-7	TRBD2	TGCGCCAGCAGCCAAGATGGTGCGGGAGGTCTCACCTACGAGCAGTACTTC	CASSQDGAGGLTYEQYF
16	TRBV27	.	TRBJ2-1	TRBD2	TGTGCCAGCAGTCCACTAGCGGGAGTAGGGGGGTCTGAGCAGTTCTTC	CASSPLAGVGGSEQFF
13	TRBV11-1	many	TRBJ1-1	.	TGTGCCAGCAGCTTAGTTTCGAACACTGAAGCTTTCTTT	CASSLVSNTEAFF
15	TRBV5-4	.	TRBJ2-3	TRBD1	TGTGCCAGCAGCTTGTCCGGGACAGGTGCAGATACGCAGTATTTT	CASSLSGTGADTQYF
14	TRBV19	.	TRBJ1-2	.	TGTGCCAGTTCTACAGGGATAACTAACTATGGCTACACCTTC	CASSTGITNYGYTF
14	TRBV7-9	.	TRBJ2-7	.	TGTGCCAGCAGCTCCGACATAGCATCCTACGAGCAGTACTTC	CASSSDIASYEQYF
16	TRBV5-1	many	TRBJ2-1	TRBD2	TGCGCCAGCAGCGCCAAACTAGCGGGAGGGGACAATGAGCAGTTCTTC	CASSAKLAGGDNEQFF
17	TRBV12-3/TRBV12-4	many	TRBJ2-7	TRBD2	TGTGCCAGCAGCGAACCCGGACTAGCGGGAGGTTTTAGGGAGCAGTACTTC	CASSEPGLAGGFREQYF
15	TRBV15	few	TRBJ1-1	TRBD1	TGTGCCACCAGCAGAAGTCTAACAGGGGTTGAAGAAGCTTTCTTT	CATSRSLTGVEEAFF
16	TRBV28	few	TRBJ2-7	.	TGTGCCAGCAGTTTTTCAGCTTCCACCCGCGGGCACGAGCAGTACTTC	CASSFSASTRGHEQYF
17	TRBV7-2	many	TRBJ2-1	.	TGTGCCAGCACCCCCCGGACGCGGGGCAGCTCCTACAATGAGCAGTTCTTC	CASTPRTRGSSYNEQFF
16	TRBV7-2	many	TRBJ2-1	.	TGTGCCAGCAGCCCGCAAAGTAGGGACCTACCTAATGAGCAGTTCTTC	CASSPQSRDLPNEQFF
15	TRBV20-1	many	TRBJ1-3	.	TGCAGTGCTAGAGATCTGGGGGGCTCTGGAAACACCATATATTTT	CSARDLGGSGNTIYF
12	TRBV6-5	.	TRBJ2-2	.	TGTGCCAGCAGTTACTCGATCGGGGAGCTGTTTTTT	CASSYSIGELFF
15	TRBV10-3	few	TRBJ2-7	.	TGTGCCATCAGTAGCGACAGCGGACCTTCCTACGAGCAGTACTTC	CAISSDSGPSYEQYF
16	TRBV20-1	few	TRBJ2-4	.	TGCAGTGCTAGAGATAAGGCTATTCTAGCCAAAAACATTCAGTACTTC	CSARDKAILAKNIQYF
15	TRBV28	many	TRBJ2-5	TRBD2	TGTGCCAGCAGTTCGGGACTAGCGGGAAAGGAGACCCAGTACTTC	CASSSGLAGKETQYF
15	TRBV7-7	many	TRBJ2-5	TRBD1	TGTGCCAGCAGCGGATCACAGGGGTACCAAGAGACCCAGTACTTC	CASSGSQGYQETQYF
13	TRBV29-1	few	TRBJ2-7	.	TGCAGCGCACAACTACTCCAGGGCTACGAGCAGTACTTC	CSAQLLQGYEQYF
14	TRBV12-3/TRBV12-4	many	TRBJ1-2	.	TGTGCCAGCAGTTTAGGACAGGTGTCTTATGGCTACACCTTC	CASSLGQVSYGYTF
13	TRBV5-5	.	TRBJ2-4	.	TGTGCCAGCAGCCCATCCGTAGCGCTCATTCAGTACTTC	CASSPSVALIQYF
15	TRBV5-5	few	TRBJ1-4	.	TGTGCCAGCAGCTCCGGGAGGGTTCGGCGTGAAAAACTGTTTTTT	CASSSGRVRREKLFF
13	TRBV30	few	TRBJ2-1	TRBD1	TGTGCCTGGGTGACAGGGGTCCACAATGAGCAGTTCTTC	CAWVTGVHNEQFF
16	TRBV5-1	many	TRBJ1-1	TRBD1	TGCGCCAGCACTGAGAGACAGGGGGCAGTTGGCACTGAAGCTTTCTTT	CASTERQGAVGTEAFF
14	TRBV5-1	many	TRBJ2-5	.	TGCGCCAGCAGCTCAAAAACCCGTGGGGAGACCCAGTACTTC	CASSSKTRGETQYF
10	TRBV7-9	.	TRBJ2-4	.	TGTGCCAGCAGCGGTACCCAACAGTACTTC	CASSGTQQYF